Shown below are 7 T cell receptor beta chains from a single sample sequenced in a study of T cell responses to AZD1222 COVID-19 vaccine. The method was immunoSEQ multiplex PCR; TCRdb's version includes in-frame clones alone and lacks a portion of them. The sample lists 180,000 or so clones, approximately 92% seen once, with about 1% in the top ten. The input for sequencing was peripheral blood, taken 28 days after the second dose of the MenACWY control vaccine. These receptor sequences come from an adult who received the MenACWY meningococcal vaccine as a control.

The sample holds one count of this clone. The sample carries other DNA sequences with the same CDR3. The rearrangement uses TRBV7-2 and TRBJ2-2, with D uncertain. Germline V gene data show CDR1 as SGHTA and CDR2 as FQGNSA. This CDR3 spans 13 amino acids. With 3 bases removed from V and 4 bases from J, the gap between germline ends came to 6 bases. The CDR3 DNA reads TGTGCCAGCAGCTTTTCCTCCACCGGGGAGCTGTTTTTT. Amino acids: CASSFSSTGELFF.

The V gene is TRBV28, the J gene TRBJ1-4; 9 nucleotides align to TRBD1. The germline CDR1 and CDR2 sequences are MDHEN and SYDVKM. The CDR3 is made up of 13 amino acids. J was trimmed by 6 bases and V by 8 bases; bases with no gene match: 4. This CDR3 is CASLGQGYEKLFF. CDR3 DNA: TGTGCCAGCCTAGGACAGGGGTATGAAAAACTGTTTTTT.

The gene calls are TRBV19 and TRBJ1-5; the D is unclear. V was cut by 9 bases and J by 2 bases, with 11 bases left in between. The CDR3 totals 13 residues. Germline V lookup: CDR1 LNHDA, CDR2 SQIVND (reference sequence). This chain's CDR3 is CASRERGNQPQHF. Written as DNA, the CDR3 is TGTGCCAGCCGGGAGAGGGGCAATCAGCCCCAGCATTTT.

The gene calls are TRBV10-3 and TRBJ2-1; unclear D gene. Trimming pared 4 bases from V and 5 bases from J, leaving 6 bases between. Germline CDR1 ENHRY, CDR2 SYGVKD. The CDR3 is 12 amino acids. CDR3 sequence reads: CAISAWNNEQFF. The CDR3 DNA sequence: TGTGCCATCAGTGCCTGGAACAATGAGCAGTTCTTC.

This rearrangement joins TRBV3-1 (or the pseudogene TRBV3-2) to TRBJ2-1, with D unresolved. Per germline, CDR1 LGHDT and CDR2 YNNKEL (reference sequence). V lost 1 base to trimming and J lost 5 bases, with 9 bases between them. There are 14 residues in the CDR3. CDR3 coding DNA: TGTGCCAGCAGCCAAGCCCCGTACCACAATGAGCAGTTCTTC. Translated, it gives CASSQAPYHNEQFF.

This chain connects TRBV5-1 to TRBJ1-5, with 8 bases that match TRBD1. Trimming at V came to 4 bases and at J to 5 bases, leaving 2 bases not matched to a gene. From germline, CDR1 is SGHRS and CDR2 YFSETQ. The CDR3 runs to 13 residues. CDR3 DNA: TGCGCCAGCAGCGCAGGGGGCGATCAGCCCCAGCATTTT. This encodes CASSAGGDQPQHF.

The chain has TRBV5-1 and TRBJ1-4; TRBD1 matches 9 bases. Germline CDR1 SGHRS, CDR2 YFSETQ. The CDR3 extends over 16 amino acids. V shed 0 bases, J shed 4 bases, and the junction held 4 bases outside the gene matches. CDR3 sequence reads: CASSLGGTGLNEKLFF. The CDR3 nucleotides are TGCGCCAGCAGCTTGGGAGGGACAGGGCTTAATGAAAAACTGTTTTTT.